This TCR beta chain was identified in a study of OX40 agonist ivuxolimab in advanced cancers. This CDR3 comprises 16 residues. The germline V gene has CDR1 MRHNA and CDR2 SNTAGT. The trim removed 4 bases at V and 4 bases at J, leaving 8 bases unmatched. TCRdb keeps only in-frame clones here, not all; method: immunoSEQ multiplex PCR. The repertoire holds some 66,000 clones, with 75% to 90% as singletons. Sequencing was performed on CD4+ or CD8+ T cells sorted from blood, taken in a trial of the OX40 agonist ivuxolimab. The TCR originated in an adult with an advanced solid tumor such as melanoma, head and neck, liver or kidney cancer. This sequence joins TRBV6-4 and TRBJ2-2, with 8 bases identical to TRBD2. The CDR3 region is CASSVLAGTGTGELFF. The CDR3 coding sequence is TGTGCCAGCAGTGTGCTAGCGGGTACTGGCACCGGGGAGCTGTTTTTT.